These 30 T cell receptor beta chains came from one sample sequenced in a study of response to subunit inactivated influenza vaccine. From the RT-PCR reads, TCRdb called clonotypes with MiXCR, one entry per CDR3 protein. The sample includes 530,000 or so distinct CDR3 sequences, 14% seen only once; the top ten take 8.5% to 14%. The material was PBMCs from blood, obtained approximately 12 days after vaccination. The source is a man in his fifties or sixties who received an inactivated influenza vaccine.

Only a few counts were recorded for this clonotype. V and J are TRBV29-1 and TRBJ1-3; D is uncertain. The germline V gene has CDR1 SQVTM and CDR2 ANQGSEA. Trimming left V 4 bases short and J 4 bases short, with 11 bases between. This CDR3 is built from 13 residues. The CDR3 nucleotides are TGCAGCGTTGGGACTGTGAACGGAAACACCATATATTTT. Its protein is CSVGTVNGNTIYF.

About this clonotype: One junction end disagrees with the germline gene, perhaps due to a read error. The chain carries TRBV11-2 and TRBJ2-7; weak D call: TRBD2 (5 bases). This CDR3 has 11 amino acids. Germline V gene lookup returns CDR1 SGHAT and CDR2 FQNNGV. CDR3 residues: CASSLDNRETF. The CDR3 nucleotides read TGTGCCAGCAGCTTAGATAATCGGGAAACTTTC.

This clonotype was found a few times. J is TRBJ2-2 and V is TRBV6-1, with D perhaps TRBD2 (5 bases). Germline CDR1 reads MNHNS; CDR2 reads SASEGT. V lost 6 bases to trimming and J lost 5 bases, with 13 bases between them. CDR3 size: 14 residues. The CDR3 protein is CASSPTSFTGELFF. The CDR3 DNA follows: TGTGCCAGCAGCCCCACTAGTTTTACCGGGGAGCTGTTTTTT.

The chain carries TRBV4-1 and TRBJ2-7; 9 bases map to TRBD2. With V trimmed by 1 base and J by 4 bases, 5 bases remained unmatched. The CDR3 length is 15 residues. Germline loops: CDR1 MGHRA, CDR2 YSYEKL. DNA of the CDR3: TGCGCCAGCAGCCAAGTTGGCGGGGGGGCTTACGAGCAGTACTTC. It codes for CASSQVGGGAYEQYF.

This clonotype was counted between two and nine times. A read error may produce the germline difference seen at one junction end. The chain carries TRBV2 and TRBJ2-1; a weak D match, TRBD1 (6 bases). This CDR3 spans 13 amino acids. CDR1 is SNHLY and CDR2 is FYNNEI in the germline V gene. The CDR3 sequence is CASSYLSQGPSLF. The CDR3 coding sequence is TGTGCCAGCAGTTACTTATCACAGGGTCCCTCGCTCTTC.

The chain combines TRBV19 with TRBJ1-2; 7 bases match TRBD1. CDR1 is LNHDA and CDR2 is SQIVND in the germline V gene (reference sequence). The CDR3 covers 15 residues. Trimming removed 8 bases from V and 1 base from J; junction bases left unmatched: 10. CDR3 sequence reads: CASLATGQLNYGYTF. Here the CDR3 DNA reads TGTGCCAGTCTGGCTACGGGACAGCTTAACTATGGCTACACCTTC.

The V call is TRBV4-3, the J call TRBJ2-7; D is possibly TRBD1 or TRBD2 (5 bases each). Trimming removed 0 bases at V and 8 bases at J, with 11 bases between. The length of the CDR3 is 13 residues. CDR1 and CDR2 from the germline V gene are LGHNA and YSLEER. Here the CDR3 DNA reads TGCGCCAGCAGCCAAGACACTCCGGGACAGCAGTACTTC. As protein: CASSQDTPGQQYF.

This clonotype was seen a handful of times. The rearrangement uses TRBV2 and TRBJ1-1; 10 bases fit TRBD1. This CDR3 spans 13 amino acids. The V segment lost 7 bases and the J segment 5 bases; nucleotides outside the gene matches: 4. Looked up from germline, CDR1 is SNHLY and CDR2 is FYNNEI. This CDR3 reads CASTGQGVTEAFF. CDR3 sequence (DNA): TGTGCCAGCACCGGACAGGGGGTGACTGAAGCTTTCTTT.

This clonotype was observed many times. V is TRBV7-9 and J is TRBJ2-7, with 8 positions matching TRBD1. Germline V gene data show CDR1 as SEHNR and CDR2 as FQNEAQ (reference sequence). The CDR3 runs 14 residues. With 1 base clipped from V and 7 bases from J, the junction kept 6 bases outside the gene matches. CDR3 in DNA: TGTGCCAGCAGCTTAGGACAGGGGTCGTCTGAGCAGTACTTC. It codes for CASSLGQGSSEQYF.

This chain links TRBV7-8 with TRBJ2-7; TRBD2 is a possible D gene (5 bases). V gave up 2 bases and J gave up 0 bases, with 11 bases separating them. The CDR3 covers 15 residues. Germline CDR1 is SGHVS and CDR2 is FQNEAQ. CDR3 region: CASSLPGIGSYEQYF. For the CDR3, the DNA is TGTGCCAGCAGCTTACCGGGGATAGGCTCCTACGAGCAGTACTTC.

The J gene is TRBJ1-1, the V gene TRBV11-2, with 8 bases identical to TRBD1. Germline V gene data show CDR1 as SGHAT and CDR2 as FQNNGV. J was trimmed by 5 bases and V by 0 bases; bases with no gene match: 5. The CDR3 is made up of 15 amino acids. CDR3 bases: TGTGCCAGCAGCTTAGACAGGGGGCTTGGGACTGAAGCTTTCTTT. As protein: CASSLDRGLGTEAFF.

V gene TRBV29-1 combines with J gene TRBJ1-1, with D possibly matching TRBD1 (6 bases). CDR3 length: 12 residues. The germline V gene has CDR1 SQVTM and CDR2 ANQGSEA. Deletions cut 7 bases from V and 1 base from J, with 10 bases between. Here the CDR3 DNA reads TGCAGCGCTGGACAGAGGAACACTGAAGCTTTCTTT. Residues: CSAGQRNTEAFF. The whole variable domain, remainder taken from reference TRBV29-1 and TRBJ1-1, is SAVISQKPSRDICQRGTSLTIQCQVDSQVTMMFWYRQQPGQSLTLIATANQGSEATYESGFVIDKFPISRPNLTFSTLTVSNMSPEDSSIYLCSAGQRNTEAFFGQGTRLTVV.

This clonotype was observed at least ten times. The chain links TRBV4-2 to TRBJ1-3; 7 positions match TRBD1. This CDR3 comprises 16 residues. Trimming removed 3 bases from V and 2 bases from J; junction bases left unmatched: 7. CDR1 LGHNA and CDR2 YNFKEQ come from the germline V gene. The CDR3 spells CASSQSTGRAGNTIYF. CDR3 nucleotide sequence: TGTGCCAGCAGCCAGTCGACAGGGAGGGCTGGAAACACCATATATTTT.

This clonotype was seen a few times. This chain links TRBV7-6 with TRBJ2-3; 8 bases are a match to TRBD2. The V gene end was trimmed by 5 bases and the J gene end by 9 bases; junction bases not matched to a gene: 16. This CDR3 has 16 residues. CDR1 and CDR2 (germline): SGHVS, FNYEAQ. The CDR3 sequence is CASSGGKGLVQRTQYF. CDR3 sequence (DNA): TGTGCCAGCAGCGGGGGAAAGGGACTAGTGCAGCGGACGCAGTATTTT.

This clonotype was observed at least ten times. This chain joins TRBV28 and TRBJ2-7; 10 positions match TRBD1. Looked up from germline, CDR1 is MDHEN and CDR2 is SYDVKM. CDR3 length: 15 residues. J lost 8 bases, V lost 2 bases, and 9 bases had no gene match. The CDR3 loop reads CASSLMTGQGSQQYF. Here the CDR3 DNA reads TGTGCCAGCAGTTTAATGACGGGACAGGGGTCGCAGCAGTACTTC.

V is TRBV10-3 and J is TRBJ2-2; D possibly corresponds to TRBD2 (7 bases). CDR1 and CDR2 (germline): ENHRY, SYGVKD. V lost 2 bases and J lost 5, with 15 bases in between. The CDR3 contains 16 residues. CDR3 bases: TGTGCCATCAGTGAGACCCCAGGGGAGGGGACCGGGGAGCTGTTTTTT. Its protein is CAISETPGEGTGELFF.

This clonotype was picked up a small number of times. The rearrangement joins TRBV5-1 to TRBJ2-1; D may match TRBD1 or TRBD2 (5 bases each). There are 16 residues in the CDR3. V shed 5 bases and J shed 4 bases, with 19 bases lying between them. From germline, CDR1 is SGHRS and CDR2 YFSETQ. The CDR3 sequence: CASRGVVGPGYNEQFF. The CDR3 coding sequence is TGCGCCAGCAGGGGGGTTGTCGGTCCTGGGTACAATGAGCAGTTCTTC.

This clonotype was recorded a few times. This chain uses TRBV7-9 with TRBJ1-1; weak D call: TRBD1 (5 bases). The CDR3 loop spans 12 amino acids. Trimming took 3 bases from V and 7 from J, leaving 9 bases between them. The germline gives CDR1 SEHNR, CDR2 FQNEAQ (reference sequence). In DNA form, the CDR3 reads TGTGCCAGCAGCTTCTGGGGGGATGAAGCTTTCTTT. It specifies CASSFWGDEAFF.

This clonotype was recorded a few times. The V gene is TRBV5-6, the J gene TRBJ1-1; possible D gene TRBD1, 6 bases. From germline, CDR1 is SGHDT and CDR2 YYEEEE. The CDR3 is 14 residues long. V was trimmed by 0 bases and J by 6 bases, leaving 12 bases between them. CDR3: CASSLVGGPSEAFF. The CDR3 DNA reads as TGTGCCAGCAGCTTGGTAGGGGGACCGTCTGAAGCTTTCTTT.

This clonotype was counted only a few times. The rearrangement joins TRBV12-3 or TRBV12-4 to TRBJ2-7; 10 nucleotides align to TRBD1. Losses at the gene ends were 4 bases for V and 5 bases for J; bases not matched to a gene: 5. There are 14 residues in the CDR3. The CDR3 loop is CASSSSGTGDEQYF. The CDR3 DNA reads as TGTGCCAGCAGTTCCTCCGGGACAGGGGACGAGCAGTACTTC.

CDR3 sequence reads: CATRTNTEGYNEQFF. Here the CDR3 DNA reads TGTGCCACCCGGACAAACACGGAGGGCTACAATGAGCAGTTCTTC. The chain employs TRBV3-1 and TRBJ2-1, with D perhaps TRBD2 (6 bases). Germline V gives CDR1 LGHDT, CDR2 YNNKEL (reference sequence). V was cut by 10 bases and J by 3 bases, with 19 bases left in between. The CDR3 contains 15 residues.

This clonotype has just a few counts. V and J are TRBV5-1 and TRBJ2-2; D call uncertain. Germline V lookup: CDR1 SGHRS, CDR2 YFSETQ. This CDR3 is 16 amino acids long. V lost 2 bases, J lost 0 bases, and 11 bases lay in between. The CDR3 protein is CASSFRQAPNTGELFF. CDR3 nucleotide sequence: TGCGCCAGCAGCTTTCGTCAGGCCCCGAACACCGGGGAGCTGTTTTTT.

The chain is built from TRBV12-3 or TRBV12-4 and TRBJ2-1, with 8 bases identical to TRBD1. V lost 2 bases to trimming and J lost 3 bases; unmatched junction nucleotides: 6. The CDR3 totals 16 residues. The CDR3 loop reads CASSLIRGRGYNEQFF. The CDR3 region has the DNA TGTGCCAGCAGTTTAATCAGGGGGCGAGGCTACAATGAGCAGTTCTTC.

This rearrangement joins TRBV3-1 to TRBJ2-6, with D perhaps TRBD1 or TRBD2 (5 bases each). CDR1 is LGHDT and CDR2 is YNNKEL in the germline V gene (reference sequence). Trimming took off 3 bases at V and 1 base at J, with 13 bases between the two ends. The CDR3 consists of 17 residues. Here the CDR3 DNA reads TGTGCCAGCAGCCATGTCCGGGGCATATCTGGGGCCAACGTCCTGACTTTC. Amino acid sequence: CASSHVRGISGANVLTF.

This clonotype was seen a handful of times. The V and J genes are TRBV5-1 and TRBJ2-5; TRBD2 aligns across 15 bases. The CDR3 sequence is 17 residues long. V gave up 4 bases and J gave up 4 bases; unmatched junction bases: 8. Germline CDR1 and CDR2: SGHRS and YFSETQ. CDR3 coding DNA: TGCGCCAGCAGCCGGACTAGCGGGAGGGAATGGGGAGAGACCCAGTACTTC. It codes for CASSRTSGREWGETQYF.

The V call is TRBV12-3 or TRBV12-4, the J call TRBJ1-6; D is uncertain. V was pared by 3 bases and J by 5 bases, with 11 bases between. The CDR3 extends over 15 amino acids. The DNA for the CDR3 is TGTGCCAGCAGTTTTGATCTGACGGATAATTCACCCCTCCACTTT. Encoded protein: CASSFDLTDNSPLHF.

The chain carries TRBV20-1 and TRBJ2-5, with TRBD1 as a possible D gene (5 bases). The V and J ends lost 3 bases and 1 base respectively, with 9 bases between them. The CDR3 sequence is 13 residues long. The germline CDR1 and CDR2 sequences are DFQATT and SNEGSKA (reference sequence). CDR3 nucleotides: TGCAGTGCTAGTCGACAGCTCCAAGAGACCCAGTACTTC. Translation gives CSASRQLQETQYF.

There are a few counts of this clonotype. The chain links TRBV30 to TRBJ2-5; no clear D. The CDR3 is 12 amino acids. V lost 0 bases and J lost 4, with 6 bases in between. Germline V lookup: CDR1 GTSNPN, CDR2 SVGIG (reference sequence). CDR3 nucleotide sequence: TGTGCCTGGAGTGTAATACTAGAGACCCAGTACTTC. As protein: CAWSVILETQYF.

A few counts support this clonotype. This chain links TRBV12-5 with TRBJ2-1; 10 bases match TRBD2. Germline CDR1 is LGHNT and CDR2 is FRNRAP. V shed 5 bases and J 5 bases; nucleotides not matched to a gene: 3. The length of the CDR3 is 14 residues. Written as DNA, the CDR3 is TGTGCTAGTGGTCTTAGCGGGAGGAACAATGAGCAGTTCTTC. Translating it yields CASGLSGRNNEQFF. Variable domain in full (rest from reference TRBV12-5 and TRBJ2-1): DARVTQTPRHKVTEMGQEVTMRCQPILGHNTVFWYRQTMMQGLELLAYFRNRAPLDDSGMPKDRFSAEMPDATLATLKIQPSEPRDSAVYFCASGLSGRNNEQFFGPGTRLTVL.

This clonotype came up many times. The chain is built from TRBV28 and TRBJ2-1; no firm D call. Trimming took 5 bases from V and 3 from J, leaving 20 bases between them. CDR1 and CDR2 from the germline V gene are MDHEN and SYDVKM. The CDR3 has 17 residues. CDR3 sequence (DNA): TGTGCCAGCAGTATTAGACTCGCTGGGGTTTTCTACAATGAGCAGTTCTTC. The encoded protein is CASSIRLAGVFYNEQFF.